The 27 T cell receptor beta chains below were found in one sample sequenced in a study of tumor-infiltrating lymphocytes in primary liver carcinoma. The researchers produced TCR beta cDNA from approximately 540 ng total RNA with a constant-region primer. Libraries covering TCR beta were generated through three nested multiplex PCR rounds (using a slightly modified ARM-PCR). The first two PCR rounds, nine to ten cycles each, used TRBV1-TRBV30 forward primers and a C-beta reverse primer. One entry per CDR3 protein, called by TCRdb with MiXCR from the multiplex PCR reads. The sample yields roughly 53,000 distinct CDR3 sequences, over 70% seen once. Investigators took RNA and DNA out together from roughly 20-30 mg of unsorted bulk tissue. Material for sequencing was liver tumor tissue from sampling region 2. Subset noted: tumor region T2, inferior pole. The receptor set was obtained from a man in his forties with primary liver carcinoma and hepatitis B virus infection.

This clonotype appeared many times. The chain is built from TRBV28 and TRBJ2-3; D is undetermined. The V gene lost 6 bases and the J gene lost 2 bases, with 9 bases spanning the gap. Germline-derived CDR1 and CDR2 are MDHEN and SYDVKM. This CDR3 has 13 residues. The DNA of the CDR3 is TGTGCCAGCAGAACGGACGACACAGATACGCAGTATTTT. This sequence encodes CASRTDDTDTQYF.

The rearrangement joins TRBV20-1 to TRBJ2-1, with 10 bases lining up with TRBD2. CDR1 and CDR2 from the germline V gene are DFQATT and SNEGSKA (reference sequence). The CDR3 runs to 14 residues. The CDR3, as DNA: TGCAATGCCGGAGCGGGAGGGGGTGGCAATGAGCAGTTCTTC. Its protein is CNAGAGGGGNEQFF.

This clonotype was observed a single time. A read error may produce the germline difference seen at one junction end. The genes are TRBV14 and TRBJ1-4; perhaps TRBD1 as D (6 bases). The CDR3 spans 17 residues. From germline, CDR1 is SGHDN and CDR2 FVKESK. The CDR3 coding sequence is TGTGGCAGCAGCCGCTCGTTAGGGAACAGGGACTTTGAAAAACCGTTTTTT. It translates to CGSSRSLGNRDFEKPFF.

This chain connects TRBV6-5 to TRBJ2-5; possibly TRBD2 for D (5 bases). The germline V and J ends were trimmed by 2 bases and 4 bases, with 14 bases remaining between them. Germline V gene sequence: CDR1 MNHEY, CDR2 SVGAGI. This CDR3 has 15 residues. The CDR3 DNA sequence: TGTGCCAGCAGTTACGTGGGGAGTTACTCAGAGACCCAGTACTTC. It codes for CASSYVGSYSETQYF.

This clonotype was counted at least ten times. The J gene is TRBJ2-3, the V gene TRBV5-6; TRBD1 matches at 9 bases. The CDR3 has 15 amino acids. The germline CDR1 and CDR2 sequences are SGHDT and YYEEEE. V dropped 2 bases and J dropped 8; count of bases not matched to a gene: 9. The DNA of the CDR3 is TGTGCCAGCAGCTTCGACAGGGGGGGGTCTAGTACGCAGTATTTT. Translated: CASSFDRGGSSTQYF.

At least ten counts were recorded for this clonotype. The chain combines TRBV4-1 with TRBJ2-7; tentatively, D is TRBD1 (6 bases). V lost 0 bases and J lost 6, with 12 bases in between. There are 14 residues in the CDR3. Per the germline V gene, CDR1 is MGHRA and CDR2 is YSYEKL. In DNA, the CDR3 is TGCGCCAGCAGCCAAGAGGGGGCGGCGGGCGAGCAGTACTTC. This gives the protein CASSQEGAAGEQYF.

As concerns this clonotype: This CDR3 is missing its conserved last phenylalanine or tryptophan, likely due to a read error. CDR3 sequence (DNA): TGTACCAGCAGCTGGAGAGCGGACAATGAGCAGTTCGTC. Translated: CTSSWRADNEQFV. The gene calls are TRBV12-3 or TRBV12-4 and TRBJ2-1; the D gene is possibly TRBD2 (5 bases). This CDR3 contains 13 residues.

V usage is TRBV12-3 or TRBV12-4 and J usage is TRBJ2-1; no firm D call. This CDR3 is 14 amino acids long. Trimming removed 2 bases at V and 3 bases at J, with 8 bases between. CDR3 protein: CASSLPGHYNEQFF. Here the CDR3 DNA reads TGTGCCAGCAGTTTACCCGGTCACTACAATGAGCAGTTCTTC.

Of note for this clonotype: The junction differs from germline at one of its ends, possibly a read error. The rearrangement joins TRBV19 to TRBJ2-1; TRBD2 might be the D (5 bases). Germline CDR1 and CDR2: LNHDA and SQIVND (reference sequence). This CDR3 is built from 15 residues. CDR3 in DNA: TGTACCAGTCAACTAGTGGGAGTGGTAAACAATGAGCAGTTCTTC. Translated: CTSQLVGVVNNEQFF.

Comment on this clonotype: At one boundary the junction diverges from the germline segment, which might be a read error. The CDR3 DNA sequence: TGTGCCAGCAGTACGGTAACTGGGGCTAGCGGCACAGATATGCAGTATTTT. Its protein product is CASSTVTGASGTDMQYF. The chain couples TRBV5-4 to TRBJ2-3; TRBD2 agrees at 7 bases. CDR3 length: 17 residues. Germline V gene sequence: CDR1 SGHNT, CDR2 YYREEE (reference sequence).

In its sample, this clonotype was seen many times. The chain uses TRBV7-9 and TRBJ1-3, with D possibly TRBD1 on 6 matching bases. CDR1 is SEHNR, CDR2 FQNEAQ, per germline (reference sequence). This CDR3 has 12 residues. Trimming stripped 8 bases from V and 4 bases from J, with 9 bases between. The CDR3 region is CASGGSGNTIYF. CDR3 coding DNA: TGTGCCAGCGGGGGCAGCGGAAACACCATATATTTT.

This clonotype was detected many times. This chain connects TRBV28 to TRBJ2-1, with 7 bases fitting TRBD2. Unmatched junction bases numbered 10, after V lost 7 bases and J lost 4 bases. The CDR3 contains 15 residues. Germline V CDR1 and CDR2: MDHEN, SYDVKM. The chain's CDR3 is CASTSLGGAYNEQFF. The DNA of the CDR3 is TGTGCCAGCACCTCCCTGGGAGGGGCATACAATGAGCAGTTCTTC.

Comment on this clonotype: This sequence may be a read error, since a much larger clone differs from it by one base. The J gene is TRBJ2-7, the V gene TRBV28; D call uncertain. From germline, CDR1 is MDHEN and CDR2 SYDVKM. The germline V and J ends were trimmed by 10 bases and 5 bases, with 15 bases remaining between them. The CDR3 runs to 12 residues. CDR3 sequence (DNA): TGTGCCACAAGCGATCATGGCGACGAGCAGTACTTC. It yields the protein CATSDHGDEQYF.

A note on this clonotype: The CDR3 does not end in the conserved phenylalanine or tryptophan, so this is likely a read error. This chain connects TRBV6-5 to TRBJ2-3, with D uncertain. Germline CDR1 reads MNHEY; CDR2 reads SVGAGI. The CDR3 length is 15 residues. CDR3 in DNA: TGTGCCAGCAGATACTCGACGGTAGCAGCGAGGCCGCAGTATCTT. Protein sequence: CASRYSTVAARPQYL.

For this clonotype: The junction departs from germline at one end; a sequencing error may be responsible. The gene calls are TRBV6-2 or TRBV6-3 and TRBJ2-5; D is uncertain. CDR1 is MNHEY, CDR2 SVGEGT, per germline. This CDR3 comprises 14 residues. The CDR3 coding sequence is TGTACCAGCAGTTACTCGGGCGGCCAAGAGACCCAGTACTTC. This encodes CTSSYSGGQETQYF.

In the case of this clonotype: The conserved phenylalanine or tryptophan normally closing the CDR3 is absent here, so this likely arose from a read error. This chain joins TRBV12-3 or TRBV12-4 and TRBJ2-5; TRBD2 matches 7 bases. There are 15 residues in the CDR3. J gave up 4 bases and V 5 bases, and 10 bases lay outside the gene matches. Written as DNA, the CDR3 is TGTGCCAGCAGTAACCTGGGACTAATGGGAGAGACCCAGTACGTC. It codes for CASSNLGLMGETQYV.

With respect to this clonotype: A junction boundary mismatches the germline segment, possibly from a read error. The genes are TRBV14 and TRBJ2-1; a weak D match, TRBD2 (6 bases). In germline, CDR1 is SGHDN, CDR2 FVKESK. The CDR3 consists of 13 residues. CDR3 bases: TGTGCCAGCAGTCCAGGGACTCGGGATGAGCGGTTCTTC. Protein: CASSPGTRDERFF. Based on the CDR3 plus reference TRBV14 and TRBJ2-1, the full variable domain is EAGVTQFPSHSVIEKGQTVTLRCDPISGHDNLYWYRRVMGKEIKFLLHFVKESKQDESGMPNNRFLAERTGGTYSTLKVQPAELEDSGVYFCASSPGTRDERFFGPGTRLTVL.

Regarding this clonotype: The conserved phenylalanine or tryptophan is not found at the CDR3 terminus, so this likely reflects a read error. V usage is TRBV11-1 and J usage is TRBJ2-5; 7 bases fit TRBD1. This CDR3 is 14 amino acids long. Germline lookup yields CDR1 SGHAT and CDR2 FQDESV (reference sequence). The CDR3 DNA follows: TGTGCCAACAGCGCAGGGGGACCTCAAGGGACCCAGTACTTA. The encoded protein is CANSAGGPQGTQYL.

Of note for this clonotype: An end of the junction differs from the germline gene, which may be a read error. The chain combines TRBV28 with TRBJ1-2, with D tentatively TRBD1 (5 bases). This CDR3 region has 17 residues. From germline, CDR1 is MDHEN and CDR2 SYDVKM. The CDR3 here is CASSSTSAQGRVYGFTF. CDR3 in DNA: TGTGCCAGCAGTTCAACTAGCGCCCAGGGCCGGGTCTATGGCTTCACCTTC.

In the case of this clonotype: The junction departs from germline at one end; a sequencing error may be responsible. The chain carries TRBV4-2 and TRBJ1-3; D might be TRBD1 (5 bases). CDR1 is LGHNA, CDR2 YNFKEQ, per germline. This CDR3 has 14 residues. The CDR3, as DNA: TGTGCCAGCAGCAGGGACGGGGCGGGAAACACCATATACTTT. It is translated as CASSRDGAGNTIYF.

This chain uses TRBV11-2 with TRBJ1-3; D ambiguous. V lost 1 base and J lost 5, with 9 bases in between. The CDR3 is 14 amino acids. Germline V gene data show CDR1 as SGHAT and CDR2 as FQNNGV. Here the CDR3 DNA reads TGTGCCAGCAGCTTAGGGACTTGCAGAAACACCATATATTTT. Its translation: CASSLGTCRNTIYF.

This clonotype appeared a few times. An end of the junction does not agree with germline; a read error may underlie this. The rearrangement uses TRBV6-1 and TRBJ2-1, with 8 nucleotides matching TRBD2. CDR1 MNHNS and CDR2 SASEGT come from the germline V gene. CDR3 length: 16 amino acids. CDR3 region: CACSALSTGGGDEQFF. The DNA for the CDR3 is TGTGCCTGCAGTGCTCTCTCCACCGGGGGGGGCGATGAGCAGTTCTTC.

Details on this clonotype: Lacking the conserved final phenylalanine or tryptophan, this CDR3 likely reflects a read error. The rearrangement links TRBV10-3 to TRBJ2-1; D is unresolved. The length of the CDR3 is 11 residues. Germline V gives CDR1 ENHRY, CDR2 SYGVKD. V lost 3 bases and J lost 11, with 8 bases in between. DNA for the CDR3: TGTGCCATCAGTGAAGGGTCTCAGCAGTTCCTC. As protein: CAISEGSQQFL.

On this clonotype itself: A much larger clone differs from this one at a single base, so this may be a read error. This sequence joins TRBV5-4 and TRBJ2-1; no clear D gene. Germline values: CDR1 SGHNT, CDR2 YYREEE (reference sequence). CDR3 size: 16 residues. The V gene lost 2 bases and the J gene lost 1 base, with 13 bases spanning the gap. CDR3 sequence reads: CASSLRKPSSYNEQFF. The CDR3 DNA follows: TGTGCCAGCAGCTTAAGGAAACCGAGTTCCTACAATGAGCAGTTCTTC.

This clonotype was recorded a few times. A much larger clone is a single base away; this may be a read error. V and J are TRBV11-2 and TRBJ2-1; 8 bases are a match to TRBD2. There are 16 residues in the CDR3. V trimming: 8 bases; J trimming: 6 bases; junction bases outside the gene matches: 15. CDR1 is SGHAT and CDR2 is FQNNGV in the germline V gene. CDR3 sequence: CASGLLLAVGLNEQFF. The CDR3, as DNA: TGTGCCAGCGGCCTTCTACTAGCGGTAGGGCTCAATGAGCAGTTCTTC.

This rearrangement joins TRBV11-2 to TRBJ2-1, with 8 bases fitting TRBD2. CDR1 SGHAT and CDR2 FQNNGV come from the germline V gene. The CDR3 totals 16 residues. CDR3 protein: CNSSLNIGLAKGEQFF. The CDR3 nucleotides are TGTAACAGCAGCTTGAATATCGGACTAGCCAAGGGTGAGCAGTTCTTC.

Comments on this clonotype: One end of the junction varies from germline; a read error may be responsible. The chain couples TRBV18 to TRBJ2-2, with D possibly being TRBD1 or TRBD2 (5 bases each). The CDR3 runs to 13 residues. CDR1 is KGHSH, CDR2 LQKENI, per germline. The CDR3 spells CASSPAAIGDLFF. CDR3 bases: TGTGCCAGCTCACCAGCGGCTATCGGGGACCTGTTTTTT.